This TCR beta chain is from a study of shared clonotypes between healthy human individuals. The CDR3 has 14 amino acids. Trimming at V came to 3 bases and at J to 5 bases, leaving 6 bases not matched to a gene. The germline gives CDR1 MNHEY, CDR2 SMNVEV (reference sequence). The repertoire was sequenced with immunoSEQ multiplex PCR; TCRdb's copy has only in-frame clones and lacks some. The data show hundreds of thousands of clones, 95% seen once. CD8 cells regarded as naive lacked CD45RO, were positively chosen for CCR7, and omitted terminally differentiated effector memory CD45RA+ cells. Healthy and HIV-negative, the adult donors had no recent acute infections or vaccinations.

Specimen: naive CD8+ T cells sorted from blood. This sequence joins TRBV27 and TRBJ2-7, with 8 bases lining up with TRBD1. The receptor was isolated from a woman in her 30s in good health. CDR3 in amino acids: CASSLRTGMNEQYF. The CDR3 DNA reads TGTGCCAGCAGTTTGAGGACAGGGATGAACGAGCAGTACTTC.